What follows are 29 T cell receptor beta chains derived from one specimen sequenced in a study of blood T cell repertoires in COVID-19. Some clones are missing from TCRdb's copy, which holds only in-frame ones; the method was immunoSEQ multiplex PCR. Of about 170,000 clones in the sample, roughly four fifths were seen once. The sample consisted of peripheral blood. The source of these receptors is a woman of 80 years or more with acute or convalescent COVID-19.

V and J are TRBV28 and TRBJ2-1; no firm D call. V shed 10 bases and J shed 5 bases, with 15 bases lying between them. Per germline, CDR1 MDHEN and CDR2 SYDVKM. The length of the CDR3 is 13 residues. As DNA, the CDR3 is TGTGCCACCAATTTTGAGAAGAACAATGAGCAGTTCTTC. This translates into CATNFEKNNEQFF.

The V gene is TRBV6-5, the J gene TRBJ1-2; weak D call: TRBD1 (5 bases). The CDR3 is made up of 13 amino acids. The germline V gene encodes CDR1 MNHEY and CDR2 SVGAGI. Trimming left V 2 bases short and J 8 bases short, with 12 bases between. The CDR3 loop is CASSYVGVHGYTF. The CDR3 DNA is TGTGCCAGCAGTTACGTAGGGGTCCACGGCTACACCTTC.

This chain joins TRBV21-1 and TRBJ2-2; the table's D call of TRBD2 was not tested on the DNA. TRBV21-1 is given as a pseudogene. The CDR3 covers 14 residues. CDR3: CASSKAGIPGELFF. The CDR3 nucleotides read TGTGCCAGCAGCAAAGCCGGGATTCCCGGGGAGCTGTTTTTT.

This clone was recorded once. The chain recombines TRBV5-1 with TRBJ1-4; D is undetermined. The CDR3 length is 13 residues. V was pared by 1 base and J by 4 bases, with 5 bases between. Germline V gene data show CDR1 as SGHRS and CDR2 as YFSETQ. The CDR3 loop reads CASSLTFNEKLFF. As DNA, the CDR3 is TGCGCCAGCAGCTTGACTTTTAATGAAAAACTGTTTTTT.

The J gene is TRBJ1-6, the V gene TRBV6-5; no clear D gene. CDR3 size: 15 residues. Trimming removed 2 bases from V and 4 bases from J, with 9 bases in between. The germline V gene has CDR1 MNHEY and CDR2 SVGAGI. DNA of the CDR3: TGTGCCAGCAGTTACCTTCGGGGTTATAATTCACCCCTCCACTTT. Translation: CASSYLRGYNSPLHF.

This chain uses TRBV6-5 with TRBJ2-1, with D tentatively TRBD1 (6 bases). The CDR3 spans 12 residues. The ends were cut back, 5 bases at V and 6 bases at J, with 8 bases in the middle. CDR1 MNHEY and CDR2 SVGAGI come from the germline V gene. CDR3 residues: CASSKQGNEQFF. Here the CDR3 DNA reads TGTGCCAGCAGTAAACAGGGCAATGAGCAGTTCTTC.

The chain combines TRBV7-9 with TRBJ2-2; 10 bases are shared with TRBD1. The CDR3 length is 15 residues. The J segment lost 4 bases and the V segment lost 5 bases, leaving 4 bases of the junction unmatched. Per the germline V gene, CDR1 is SEHNR and CDR2 is FQNEAQ (reference sequence). For the CDR3, the DNA is TGTGCCAGCAGCCCCGGGACAGGGGTCACCGGGGAGCTGTTTTTT. Its translation is CASSPGTGVTGELFF. The variable domain in full, with the rest retrieved from reference TRBV7-9 and TRBJ2-2, is DTGVSQNPRHKITKRGQNVTFRCDPISEHNRLYWYRQTLGQGPEFLTYFQNEAQLEKSRLLSDRFSAERPKGSFSTLEIQRTEQGDSAMYLCASSPGTGVTGELFFGEGSRLTVL.

This clone has just a few counts. The DNA of the CDR3 is TGTGCCATCACCCGGACAGGTGGGACCTCCGGGGCTTTCTTT. Its protein is CAITRTGGTSGAFF. This rearrangement joins TRBV10-3 to TRBJ1-1; 7 bases map to TRBD1. The CDR3 has 14 amino acids. V was clipped by 7 bases and J by 11 bases; unmatched bases: 16. CDR1 is ENHRY, CDR2 SYGVKD, per germline.

The chain uses TRBV7-9 and TRBJ1-2, with 8 positions matching TRBD1. Trimming removed 5 bases from V and 1 base from J; junction bases left unmatched: 6. The CDR3 is 15 residues long. Looked up from germline, CDR1 is SEHNR and CDR2 is FQNEAQ (reference sequence). DNA for the CDR3: TGTGCCAGCAGCGCCGGGACAGGCAATAACTATGGCTACACCTTC. It yields the protein CASSAGTGNNYGYTF.

The V and J genes are TRBV3-1 (or the pseudogene TRBV3-2) and TRBJ1-2, with TRBD1 matching over 7 bases. CDR1 and CDR2 (germline): LGHDT, YNNKEL (reference sequence). The CDR3 is 14 amino acids. V shed 3 bases, J shed 8 bases, and the junction held 9 bases outside the gene matches. The CDR3 loop reads CASSQDRTPRGYTF. CDR3 nucleotide sequence: TGTGCCAGCAGCCAGGACAGGACCCCTCGGGGCTACACCTTC.

This clone was observed a few times. V usage is TRBV6-5 and J usage is TRBJ1-1, with 8 nucleotides matching TRBD1. The CDR3 covers 14 residues. V was pared by 6 bases and J by 1 base, with 4 bases of the junction left unmatched. Per germline, CDR1 MNHEY and CDR2 SVGAGI. The CDR3 DNA follows: TGTGCCAGCAGAGGGACAGGAGGGAACACTGAAGCTTTCTTT. Protein product: CASRGTGGNTEAFF.

This clone has a handful of counts. The chain carries TRBV13 and TRBJ1-2; no firm D call. V was trimmed by 3 bases and J by 5 bases, leaving 7 bases between them. This CDR3 spans 12 amino acids. Germline lookup yields CDR1 PRHDT and CDR2 FYEKMQ (reference sequence). CDR3 sequence reads: CASSFGEYGYTF. The CDR3 DNA sequence: TGTGCCAGCAGCTTCGGAGAATATGGCTACACCTTC.

The genes are TRBV7-9 and TRBJ2-7, with TRBD1 identical over 9 bases. The CDR3 length is 17 residues. Germline assignment: CDR1 SEHNR and CDR2 FQNEAQ (reference sequence). V gave up 4 bases and J gave up 0 bases; unmatched junction bases: 10. As DNA, the CDR3 is TGTGCCAGCAGCTCCAACCCCCGGACAGGGGACTCCTACGAGCAGTACTTC. Protein product: CASSSNPRTGDSYEQYF.

The V and J genes are TRBV30 and TRBJ2-5; D remains unclear. Germline CDR1 is GTSNPN and CDR2 is SVGIG (reference sequence). With 3 bases removed from V and 4 bases from J, the gap between germline ends came to 9 bases. The CDR3 consists of 12 residues. The CDR3 protein is CAWSRYGETQYF. The CDR3 coding sequence is TGTGCCTGGAGCCGATACGGAGAGACCCAGTACTTC.

This chain uses TRBV15 with TRBJ2-3, with 7 bases matching TRBD1. There are 15 residues in the CDR3. V gave up 1 base and J gave up 6 bases; unmatched junction bases: 7. The germline CDR1 and CDR2 sequences are LNHNV and YYDKDF (reference sequence). DNA of the CDR3: TGTGCCACCAGCAGAGGCAGTACAGGGGCGGATACGCAGTATTTT. This gives the protein CATSRGSTGADTQYF.

The chain employs TRBV9 and TRBJ1-6; D remains ambiguous. V was shortened by 0 bases and J by 6 bases, with 7 bases between the two germline ends. Germline loops: CDR1 SGDLS, CDR2 YYNGEE. The CDR3 contains 14 residues. CDR3 bases: TGTGCCAGCAGCGTAGAGCCATTTAATTCACCCCTCCACTTT. Translated: CASSVEPFNSPLHF. The variable domain in full, with the rest retrieved from reference TRBV9 and TRBJ1-6, is DSGVTQTPKHLITATGQRVTLRCSPRSGDLSVYWYQQSLDQGLQFLIQYYNGEERAKGNILERFSAQQFPDLHSELNLSSLELGDSALYFCASSVEPFNSPLHFGNGTRLTVT.

The gene calls are TRBV24-1 and TRBJ2-7; maybe TRBD2 (6 bases). The CDR3 is 11 residues long. Germline V gene lookup returns CDR1 KGHDR and CDR2 SFDVKD. The germline V and J ends were trimmed by 4 bases and 7 bases, with 7 bases remaining between them. CDR3 DNA: TGTGCCACCAGTGAAGGGAGGGAGCAGTACTTC. Residues: CATSEGREQYF.

The sample holds a few counts of this clone. J is TRBJ1-5 and V is TRBV19; TRBD1 aligns across 9 bases. The CDR3 length is 16 residues. Trimming at V came to 3 bases and at J to 2 bases, leaving 5 bases not matched to a gene. CDR1 and CDR2 (germline): LNHDA, SQIVND (reference sequence). The DNA of the CDR3 is TGTGCCAGTAGTATTTCGGACAGGGGAGGCAATCAGCCCCAGCATTTT. Residues: CASSISDRGGNQPQHF.

The chain carries TRBV19 and TRBJ1-1, with D maybe TRBD1 (5 bases). Germline CDR1 LNHDA, CDR2 SQIVND (reference sequence). The CDR3 runs to 15 residues. With 0 bases removed from V and 0 bases from J, the gap between germline ends came to 8 bases. The CDR3 sequence is CASSIDREVNTEAFF. In DNA, the CDR3 is TGTGCCAGTAGTATAGACAGGGAGGTGAACACTGAAGCTTTCTTT.

The rearrangement links TRBV19 to TRBJ2-3; tentative D call: TRBD2 (5 bases). The CDR3 runs 12 residues. Trimming stripped 11 bases from V and 4 bases from J, with 13 bases between. Germline V gene data show CDR1 as LNHDA and CDR2 as SQIVND (reference sequence). In nucleotides, the CDR3 is TGTGCCTCATCGAAGGGAGCAGATACGCAGTATTTT. It is translated as CASSKGADTQYF.

The chain has TRBV7-2 and TRBJ2-3, with 9 bases that match TRBD1. Germline loops: CDR1 SGHTA, CDR2 FQGNSA. Losses at the gene ends were 5 bases for V and 1 base for J; bases not matched to a gene: 4. CDR3 size: 15 residues. The CDR3 reads CASSNRGLGTDTQYF. CDR3 DNA: TGTGCCAGCAGCAACAGGGGGCTAGGCACAGATACGCAGTATTTT.

This clone was observed a handful of times. This chain uses TRBV6-5 with TRBJ1-3, with D perhaps matching TRBD1 (5 bases). This CDR3 comprises 16 residues. V was pared by 0 bases and J by 9 bases, with 18 bases between. Germline assignment: CDR1 MNHEY and CDR2 SVGAGI. The chain's CDR3 is CASSYSWGGVSGTIYF. The CDR3 coding sequence is TGTGCCAGCAGTTACTCCTGGGGCGGGGTGTCGGGCACCATATATTTT.

This clone is a singleton in its sample. This chain connects TRBV3-1 (or the pseudogene TRBV3-2) to TRBJ1-5, with no clear D. The V and J ends lost 2 bases and 2 bases respectively, with 10 bases between them. This CDR3 region has 15 residues. CDR1 and CDR2 from the germline V gene are LGHDT and YNNKEL (reference sequence). DNA for the CDR3: TGTGCCAGCAGCCAAACAGTTAATGGCAATCAGCCCCAGCATTTT. It is translated as CASSQTVNGNQPQHF.

The chain is built from TRBV18 and TRBJ1-4, with 8 bases identical to TRBD1. The V and J ends lost 4 bases and 7 bases, in that order; junction bases with no gene match: 8. Germline-derived CDR1 and CDR2 are KGHSH and LQKENI. This CDR3 comprises 15 residues. DNA of the CDR3: TGTGCCAGCTCACGATCGACAGGGGATGTTGAAAAACTGTTTTTT. Amino acids: CASSRSTGDVEKLFF.

The chain uses TRBV18 and TRBJ2-2; TRBD2 might be the D (5 bases). Germline lookup yields CDR1 KGHSH and CDR2 LQKENI. The V and J ends lost 2 bases and 4 bases respectively, with 11 bases between them. CDR3 length equals 15 residues. The CDR3 DNA reads as TGTGCCAGCTCACCAGAGGGAGATTCCACCGGGGAGCTGTTTTTT. Residues: CASSPEGDSTGELFF.

This chain uses TRBV5-8 with TRBJ1-1; 8 bases match TRBD1. V trimming: 3 bases; J trimming: 4 bases; junction bases outside the gene matches: 8. The CDR3 runs 15 residues. Per the germline V gene, CDR1 is SGHTS and CDR2 is YDEGEE. The CDR3 region has the DNA TGTGCCAGCAGCTGGACAGGGTACCCCGCCACTGAAGCTTTCTTT. Translated: CASSWTGYPATEAFF.

This clone was observed a few times. The gene calls are TRBV5-4 and TRBJ2-1; 8 bases are shared with TRBD1. In germline, CDR1 is SGHNT, CDR2 YYREEE (reference sequence). This CDR3 region has 13 residues. The ends lost 4 bases at V and 6 bases at J; junction bases unmatched: 3. CDR3 in amino acids: CASSAGTGNEQFF. CDR3 coding DNA: TGTGCCAGCAGCGCCGGGACAGGCAATGAGCAGTTCTTC.

The rearrangement links TRBV25-1 to TRBJ1-3; D gene unclear. V was clipped by 8 bases and J by 0 bases, with 11 bases between them. Germline lookup yields CDR1 MGHDK and CDR2 SYGVNS. The CDR3 has 14 residues. As DNA, the CDR3 is TGTGCCAGCTCCCAGACTGACTCTGGAAACACCATATATTTT. This sequence encodes CASSQTDSGNTIYF.

The J gene is TRBJ2-5, the V gene TRBV18; perhaps TRBD2 as D (6 bases). The CDR3 has 13 residues. Germline CDR1 and CDR2: KGHSH and LQKENI. V was pared by 4 bases and J by 3 bases, with 9 bases between. CDR3 DNA: TGTGCCAGCTCACGCGGGACTGAAGAGACCCAGTACTTC. Translated, it gives CASSRGTEETQYF.